This record concerns one T cell receptor (beta chain) sequence. The sample originates from a study of blood T cell repertoires in COVID-19. With 3 bases clipped from V and 2 bases from J, the junction kept 6 bases outside the gene matches. The CDR3 totals 15 residues. Germline-derived CDR1 and CDR2 are LNHNV and YYDKDF (reference sequence). The data were produced by immunoSEQ multiplex PCR, yet TCRdb's version contains in-frame clones alone and is incomplete. The sample consists of roughly 290,000 clones, around 91% of them appearing once. Sequencing input: peripheral blood. This clonotype was obtained from a woman aged 60-75 years with acute or convalescent COVID-19. The V gene is TRBV15, the J gene TRBJ2-7, with 8 bases that match TRBD1. CDR3 region: CATSSAGTGTYEQYF. The CDR3, as DNA: TGTGCCACCAGCAGCGCCGGGACAGGAACCTACGAGCAGTACTTC.